The 8 T cell receptor beta chains below come from one sample, sequenced in a study of cytomegalovirus exposure and HLA in healthy donors. PCR was performed using 60 Vbeta and 13 Jbeta primers. Profiling relied on immunoSEQ multiplex PCR, and the TCRdb table lists in-frame clones only, not all of them. The sample lists fewer than 200,000 clones, 55% to 70% seen once, with about 2.9% in the top ten. Sequenced: PBMCs. Source of these receptors: a woman between 35 and 50 years old in good health and CMV-seropositive.

V and J are TRBV19 and TRBJ2-7; TRBD2 matches 12 bases. With 6 bases clipped from V and 1 base from J, the junction kept 7 bases outside the gene matches. Germline V lookup: CDR1 LNHDA, CDR2 SQIVND (reference sequence). CDR3 length: 16 amino acids. CDR3: CASSELAGGTSYEQYF. CDR3 bases: TGTGCCAGTAGCGAACTAGCGGGAGGAACATCCTACGAGCAGTACTTC.

This clone has only a few counts. The chain uses TRBV19 and TRBJ2-2; TRBD1 is a possible D gene (6 bases). The CDR3 is 12 residues long. Germline V gene lookup returns CDR1 LNHDA and CDR2 SQIVND (reference sequence). V was pared by 7 bases and J by 6 bases, with 9 bases between. Here the CDR3 reads CASIQGAGELFF. CDR3 nucleotide sequence: TGTGCCAGTATACAGGGTGCCGGGGAGCTGTTTTTT.

V gene TRBV18 combines with J gene TRBJ1-5; no definite D call. Between the trimmed V and J ends, which lost 3 bases and 3 bases, there was a span of 12 bases. Germline-derived CDR1 and CDR2 are KGHSH and LQKENI. The CDR3 covers 15 residues. CDR3 nucleotides: TGTGCCAGCTCACCCTCAGTCTTATCCAATCAGCCCCAGCATTTT. It is translated as CASSPSVLSNQPQHF.

This clone appeared once. V and J are TRBV5-6 and TRBJ1-2; D gene ambiguous. V was cut by 1 base and J by 1 base, with 8 bases left in between. The CDR3 has 14 residues. Germline V gene sequence: CDR1 SGHDT, CDR2 YYEEEE. CDR3 DNA: TGTGCCAGCAGCTTGTTGGGCAATAACTATGGCTACACCTTC. Translation: CASSLLGNNYGYTF.

The rearrangement uses TRBV6-4 and TRBJ1-1; tentative D call: TRBD1 (5 bases). The V end was cut by 8 bases, the J end by 1 base, with 11 bases between. CDR1 is MRHNA and CDR2 is SNTAGT in the germline V gene. CDR3 size: 13 residues. CDR3 sequence (DNA): TGTGCCAGCCGGGCAGGGCCGAACACTGAAGCTTTCTTT. Residues: CASRAGPNTEAFF.

As for this clone: One junction end disagrees with the germline gene, perhaps due to a read error. The chain links TRBV10-3 to TRBJ1-2; TRBD1 is a possible D gene (5 bases). Germline V gene sequence: CDR1 ENHRY, CDR2 SYGVKD. The CDR3 runs 12 residues. CDR3 coding DNA: TGTGCCATCAGTGAACTGGGTAGGGGCTACCCCTTC. Translation gives CAISELGRGYPF.

This clone has a handful of counts. The chain uses TRBV14 and TRBJ1-2; no definite D call. There are 13 residues in the CDR3. Germline lookup yields CDR1 SGHDN and CDR2 FVKESK. V shed 3 bases and J shed 4 bases, with 9 bases lying between them. CDR3 in DNA: TGTGCCAGCAGCCATCCGAACAGCTATGGCTACACCTTC. It is translated as CASSHPNSYGYTF.

The chain carries TRBV23-1 and TRBJ2-7; 9 nucleotides match TRBD2. TRBV23-1 is an open reading frame, and its role is uncertain. The CDR3 has 15 residues. Losses at the gene ends were 10 bases for V and 2 bases for J; bases not matched to a gene: 12. The CDR3 protein is CANPPTSGETYEQYF. CDR3 DNA: TGCGCCAACCCACCGACTAGCGGAGAAACCTACGAGCAGTACTTC.